Listed below are T cell receptor beta chains from one sample, sequenced in a study of blood T cell repertoires in COVID-19. Produced via immunoSEQ multiplex PCR; TCRdb's table is partial and in-frame only. The data hold about 400,000 clones, with 85% to 90% observed a single time. Material for sequencing was PBMCs or T cells enriched from blood (not recorded which). The receptors were sampled from a woman aged 25 to 45 with acute COVID-19. CDR3s include the opening cysteine and the closing phenylalanine or tryptophan. The D gene is left open where the match is weak. Clone sizes are given selectively: once, few, many, or a class where the clone is expanded.

d_call j_call v_call clone_size cdr3_aa cdr3_nt
. TRBJ2-4 TRBV24-1 . CATSDRDPSKNIQYF TGTGCCACCAGTGACAGGGATCCCTCCAAAAACATTCAGTACTTC
TRBD2 TRBJ2-3 TRBV2 . CVGGFSTDTQYF TGTGTCGGGGGGTTCAGCACAGATACGCAGTATTTT
TRBD1 TRBJ2-1 TRBV9 . CASSVVGTGNNEQFF TGTGCCAGCAGCGTAGTCGGGACAGGAAACAATGAGCAGTTCTTC
TRBD1 TRBJ2-3 TRBV9 . CASTLTGGATDTQYF TGTGCCAGCACCCTCACAGGGGGCGCCACAGATACGCAGTATTTT
. TRBJ1-4 TRBV9 . CASSLRTGPNEKLFF TGTGCCAGCAGCTTAAGAACAGGGCCCAATGAAAAACTGTTTTTT
. TRBJ1-2 TRBV4-1 . CASSQIVETGRTYGYTF TGCGCCAGCAGCCAAATCGTAGAGACAGGTCGAACCTATGGCTACACCTTC
. TRBJ1-6 TRBV23-1 . CASSQFRTGGPLHF TGCGCCAGCAGTCAATTTAGGACGGGGGGGCCCCTCCACTTT
TRBD1 TRBJ2-2 TRBV15 . CATSTGGNTGELFF TGTGCCACCAGCACAGGGGGAAACACCGGGGAGCTGTTTTTT
. TRBJ2-7 TRBV7-8 . CASSPNSYEQYF TGTGCCAGCAGCCCTAACTCCTACGAGCAGTACTTC
TRBD1 TRBJ1-2 TRBV18 . CASSPTGTGRNYGYTF TGTGCCAGCTCACCTACCGGGACAGGGAGAAACTATGGCTACACCTTC
TRBD1 TRBJ2-2 TRBV19 . CASSRGTGVDTGELFF TGTGCCAGTAGTCGAGGGACAGGGGTTGACACCGGGGAGCTGTTTTTT
. TRBJ1-1 TRBV7-3 once CASSLSGANTEAFF TGTGCCAGCAGCTTAAGTGGGGCGAACACTGAAGCTTTCTTT
. TRBJ1-1 TRBV7-2 few CASSASWWSGMMNTEAFF TGTGCCAGCAGCGCATCTTGGTGGTCAGGGATGATGAACACTGAAGCTTTCTTT
. TRBJ1-6 TRBV18 once CASSQDTSYNSPLHF TGTGCCAGCTCGCAGGACACGTCCTATAATTCACCCCTCCACTTT
. TRBJ1-1 TRBV5-6 . CASSLKTVEAFF TGTGCCAGCAGCTTGAAAACAGTTGAAGCTTTCTTT
. TRBJ2-3 TRBV11-2 . CASSFRGGLEDTQYF TGTGCCAGCAGCTTTAGGGGGGGGCTCGAAGATACGCAGTATTTT
. TRBJ2-3 TRBV7-6 . CASSLRPGSADTQYF TGTGCCAGCAGCCTTCGACCGGGGAGCGCAGATACGCAGTATTTT
TRBD1 TRBJ1-2 TRBV12-3/TRBV12-4 few CASSFGTGYGYTF TGTGCCAGCAGTTTTGGGACAGGCTATGGCTACACCTTC
TRBD1 TRBJ2-1 TRBV30 . CAWSTGTAYNEQFF TGTGCCTGGAGCACCGGGACAGCCTACAATGAGCAGTTCTTC
. TRBJ1-1 TRBV2 . CASSRLQGGHTEAFF TGTGCCAGCTCTAGGCTCCAGGGTGGGCACACTGAAGCTTTCTTT
. TRBJ1-3 TRBV30 . CAWSLSGVPRDTIYF TGTGCCTGGAGTCTCTCGGGGGTGCCGCGGGACACCATATATTTT
. TRBJ1-1 TRBV12-3/TRBV12-4 . CASSLAENTEAFF TGTGCCAGCAGTTTGGCAGAGAACACTGAAGCTTTCTTT
TRBD2 TRBJ2-1 TRBV7-3 . CASSSSGGAVEQFF TGTGCCAGCAGCTCTAGCGGGGGGGCGGTTGAGCAGTTCTTC
TRBD2 TRBJ2-7 TRBV18 . CASSPPPGEGEQYF TGTGCCAGCTCACCACCGCCGGGGGAGGGCGAGCAGTACTTC
TRBD1 TRBJ2-7 TRBV9 . CASSLSGQVSYEQYF TGTGCCAGCAGCCTCTCTGGACAGGTCTCCTACGAGCAGTACTTC
. TRBJ2-1 TRBV2 . CASRRWTESYNEQFF TGTGCCAGCCGACGATGGACTGAATCCTACAATGAGCAGTTCTTC
. TRBJ1-2 TRBV5-1 . CASSSQGGGNYGYTF TGCGCCAGCAGCTCACAAGGGGGGGGGAACTATGGCTACACCTTC
TRBD1 TRBJ2-1 TRBV2 . CASGDRGPHNEQFF TGTGCCAGCGGTGACAGGGGTCCTCACAATGAGCAGTTCTTC
TRBD1 TRBJ2-2 TRBV29-1 . CSVVTTGRGNTGELFF TGCAGCGTCGTAACGACAGGGAGAGGGAACACCGGGGAGCTGTTTTTT
. TRBJ2-7 TRBV19 . CASSTRDYEQYF TGTGCCAGTTCTACTCGGGACTACGAGCAGTACTTC
. TRBJ1-6 TRBV5-1 . CASSFNSQGSSYNSPLHF TGCGCCAGCAGCTTTAATTCCCAGGGGAGTTCCTATAATTCACCCCTCCACTTT
. TRBJ2-1 TRBV7-2 . CASSLVFVEQFF TGTGCCAGCAGCTTAGTTTTTGTAGAGCAGTTCTTC
. TRBJ2-7 TRBV4-3 . CASSQDRTGTTLGEQYF TGCGCCAGCAGCCAAGACCGAACCGGGACAACCCTGGGAGAGCAGTACTTC
TRBD1 TRBJ1-2 TRBV7-2 . CASSLGGQYYGYTF TGTGCCAGCAGCTTAGGGGGACAGTACTATGGCTACACCTTC
. TRBJ1-1 TRBV5-6 . CASSFKMTGHTEAFF TGTGCCAGCAGCTTTAAAATGACAGGCCACACTGAAGCTTTCTTT
. TRBJ1-2 TRBV18 . CASSPGRGYTF TGTGCCAGCTCACCGGGGCGTGGCTACACCTTC
. TRBJ2-3 TRBV7-6 once CASSLRGTGLVTDTQYF TGTGCCAGCAGCTTGAGGGGGACGGGGTTGGTCACAGATACGCAGTATTTT
TRBD2 TRBJ2-5 TRBV9 . CASSVEAGDIETQYF TGTGCCAGCAGCGTAGAAGCGGGGGATATTGAGACCCAGTACTTC
. TRBJ1-6 TRBV7-3 few CASSLKGGLGSPLHF TGTGCCAGCAGCCTTAAGGGGGGGTTGGGTTCACCCCTCCACTTT
TRBD1 TRBJ1-1 TRBV11-2 . CASSPAGTGYTEAFF TGTGCCAGCAGCCCAGCCGGGACAGGGTACACTGAAGCTTTCTTT